This TCR beta chain was documented in a study of CD8+CD57+ T cells in acquired aplastic anemia. Study in general: Sorted CD4+ and CD8+ cells gave an average of roughly 3.3 ug of DNA. Healthy donor CD4+ cell samples had a mean of approximately 10 million reads. Broader study findings: Patients and healthy controls showed no significant CD8+ Simpson's diversity difference. Shared by patients and controls, approximately 28 CD8+ CDR3s were abundant in patients.

CDR3 and TCR beta VDJ profiling relied on a genomic DNA template. One entry per CDR3 protein results from TCRdb running MiXCR on the reads. The sample yields about 190,000 distinct CDR3 sequences, around half seen once. As concerns this clonotype: Its antigen is still unknown.

The germline gives CDR1 LNHNV, CDR2 YYDKDF (reference sequence). The CDR3 length is 13 residues. V was pared by 1 base and J by 4 bases, with 7 bases between. This receptor was obtained from a human donor in good health, serving as a control. J is TRBJ1-1 and V is TRBV15, with D perhaps matching TRBD1 (6 bases). Sample: sorted CD4+, CD8+, or CD8+CD57+ T cells (not recorded which) from PBMCs. CDR3 loop: CATSRAGATEAFF. In DNA form, the CDR3 reads TGTGCCACCAGCAGAGCGGGGGCCACTGAAGCTTTCTTT.